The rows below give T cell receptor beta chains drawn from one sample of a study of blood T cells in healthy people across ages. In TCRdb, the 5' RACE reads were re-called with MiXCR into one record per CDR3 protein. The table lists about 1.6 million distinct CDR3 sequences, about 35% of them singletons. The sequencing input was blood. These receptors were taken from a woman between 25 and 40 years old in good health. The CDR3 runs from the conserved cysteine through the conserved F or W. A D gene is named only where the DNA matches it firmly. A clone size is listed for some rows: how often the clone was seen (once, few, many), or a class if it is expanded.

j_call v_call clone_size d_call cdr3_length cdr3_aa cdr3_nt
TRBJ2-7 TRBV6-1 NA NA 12 CAGSEVGDEQYF TGTGCCGGCAGTGAGGTTGGGGACGAGCAGTACTTC
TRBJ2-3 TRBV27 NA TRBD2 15 CASRPGGLAGDTQYF TGTGCCAGCAGACCCGGAGGACTAGCCGGAGATACGCAGTATTTT
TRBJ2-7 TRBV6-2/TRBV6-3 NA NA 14 CASSYSTDGYEQYF TGTGCCAGCAGTTACTCCACGGACGGCTACGAGCAGTACTTC
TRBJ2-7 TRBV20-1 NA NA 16 CSAEGVAVINTYEQYF TGCAGTGCCGAGGGGGTAGCGGTGATAAATACCTACGAGCAGTACTTC
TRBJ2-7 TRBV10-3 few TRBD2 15 CAISGLAGVSYEQYF TGTGCCATCAGTGGGCTAGCGGGAGTCTCCTACGAGCAGTACTTC
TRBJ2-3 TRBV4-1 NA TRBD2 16 CASSQARGLFTDTQYF TGCGCCAGCAGCCAGGCTAGGGGACTATTCACAGATACGCAGTATTTT
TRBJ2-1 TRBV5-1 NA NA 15 CASSPGPGGYNEQFF TGCGCCAGCAGCCCCGGACCAGGCGGTTACAATGAGCAGTTCTTC
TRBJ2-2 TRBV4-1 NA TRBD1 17 CASSQDTGQGNNGELFF TGCGCCAGCAGCCAAGATACGGGACAGGGTAATAACGGGGAGCTGTTTTTT
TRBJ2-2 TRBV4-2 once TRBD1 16 CASRPRTGAGTGELFF TGTGCCAGCAGACCAAGGACAGGGGCGGGCACCGGGGAGCTGTTTTTT
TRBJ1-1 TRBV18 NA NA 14 CASSVGAENTEAFF TGTGCCAGCTCAGTCGGGGCAGAGAACACTGAAGCTTTCTTT
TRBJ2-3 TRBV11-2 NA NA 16 CASSLDETSWADTQYF TGTGCCAGCAGCTTAGATGAGACTAGTTGGGCAGATACGCAGTATTTT
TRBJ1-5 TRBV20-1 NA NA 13 CSGEQGGGQPQHF TGCAGTGGCGAACAGGGAGGGGGGCAGCCCCAGCATTTT
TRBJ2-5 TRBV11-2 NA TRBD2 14 CASSPRLAEETRYF TGTGCCAGCAGCCCCCGACTAGCGGAAGAGACCCGGTACTTC
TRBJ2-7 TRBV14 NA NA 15 CASSPRGYPSYEQYF TGTGCCAGCAGCCCCAGAGGTTATCCCTCCTACGAGCAGTACTTC
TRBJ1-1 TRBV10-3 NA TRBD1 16 CAISEYRGAGNTEAFF TGTGCCATCAGTGAGTACAGGGGTGCCGGCAACACTGAAGCTTTCTTT
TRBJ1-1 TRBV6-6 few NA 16 CASSYFSGDPGTEAFF TGTGCCAGCAGTTACTTTTCAGGGGATCCGGGCACTGAAGCTTTCTTT
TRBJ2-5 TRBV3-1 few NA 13 CASSPDPTGEQYF TGTGCCAGCAGCCCCGACCCGACGGGGGAGCAGTACTTC
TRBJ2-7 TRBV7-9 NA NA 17 CASSLGETGKFSYEQYF TGTGCCAGCAGCTTAGGAGAGACAGGCAAATTCTCCTACGAGCAGTACTTC
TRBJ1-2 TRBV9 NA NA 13 CASSVGEIYGYTF TGTGCCAGCAGCGTAGGGGAGATATATGGCTACACCTTC
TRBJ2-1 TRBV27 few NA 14 CASCRAKGYNEQFF TGTGCCTCGTGCCGCGCTAAAGGGTACAATGAGCAGTTCTTC
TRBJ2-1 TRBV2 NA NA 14 CASSDRIAYNEQFF TGTGCCAGCAGTGATAGGATCGCCTACAATGAGCAGTTCTTC
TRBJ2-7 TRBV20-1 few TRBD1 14 CSARKTGLPYEQYF TGCAGTGCACGCAAGACAGGGTTACCCTACGAGCAGTACTTC
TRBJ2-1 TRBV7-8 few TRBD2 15 CASSWTSGIRDEQFF TGTGCCAGCAGCTGGACTAGCGGTATTAGGGATGAGCAGTTCTTC
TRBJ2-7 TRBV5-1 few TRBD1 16 CASSLAAGQVAYEQYF TGCGCCAGCAGCTTGGCGGCGGGACAGGTAGCCTACGAGCAGTACTTC
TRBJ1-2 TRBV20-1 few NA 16 CSARRLWGGLRYGYTF TGCAGTGCTAGAAGACTTTGGGGTGGGCTTCGGTATGGCTACACCTTC
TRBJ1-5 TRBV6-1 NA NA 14 CASSERVRNQPQHF TGTGCCAGCAGTGAAAGGGTTAGGAATCAGCCCCAGCATTTT
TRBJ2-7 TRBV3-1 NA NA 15 CASSQGRSVGYEQYF TGTGCCAGCAGCCAAGGGCGCTCCGTAGGGTACGAGCAGTACTTC
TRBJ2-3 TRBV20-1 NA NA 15 CSARATFELRDTQYF TGCAGTGCTAGAGCCACCTTTGAGCTAAGGGATACGCAGTATTTT
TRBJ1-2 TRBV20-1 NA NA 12 CSAKDRGYGCTF NA
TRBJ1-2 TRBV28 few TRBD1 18 CASSYPLDRENTYYGYTF TGTGCCAGCAGTTACCCCCTCGACAGGGAGAACACCTACTATGGCTACACCTTC
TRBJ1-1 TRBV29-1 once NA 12 CSVRGRYTEAFF TGCAGCGTGAGGGGTCGGTACACTGAAGCTTTCTTT
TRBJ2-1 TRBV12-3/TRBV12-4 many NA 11 CASSLGVEQFF TGCGCCAGCAGCTTGGGGGTTGAGCAGTTCTTC
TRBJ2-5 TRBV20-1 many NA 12 CSAGDSQETQYF TGCAGTGCTGGGGACTCTCAAGAGACCCAGTACTTC
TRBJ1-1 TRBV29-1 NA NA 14 CSVEDPADLAEAFF TGCAGCGTTGAAGACCCCGCAGATTTAGCTGAAGCTTTCTTT
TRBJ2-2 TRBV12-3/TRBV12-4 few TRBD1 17 CASSALRQGPNTGELFF TGTGCCAGCAGTGCCCTCCGACAGGGGCCAAACACCGGGGAGCTGTTTTTT
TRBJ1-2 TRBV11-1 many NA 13 CASSQGGAGGYTF TGTGCCAGCAGCCAAGGAGGGGCTGGCGGCTACACCTTC
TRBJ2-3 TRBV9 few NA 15 CASSRYQGSTDTQYF TGTGCCAGCTCCAGGTACCAGGGGAGCACAGATACGCAGTATTTT
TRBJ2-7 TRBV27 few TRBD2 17 CASSPRFGAGAAYEQYF TGTGCCAGCAGCCCTAGGTTCGGAGCGGGGGCGGCGTACGAGCAGTACTTC
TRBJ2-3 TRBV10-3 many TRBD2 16 CATWRSGGSSTDTQYF TGTGCCACTTGGAGGAGCGGGGGGTCTAGCACAGATACGCAGTATTTT
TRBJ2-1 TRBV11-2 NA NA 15 CASSSISGKYNEQFF TGTGCCAGCAGCTCAATTAGCGGAAAGTACAATGAGCAGTTCTTC
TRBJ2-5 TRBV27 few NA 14 CASTDYRPQETQYF TGTGCCAGCACCGATTATAGGCCCCAAGAGACCCAGTACTTC
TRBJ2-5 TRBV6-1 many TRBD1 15 CASSESGTGVQTQYF TGTGCCAGCAGTGAATCCGGGACAGGGGTGCAAACCCAGTACTTC
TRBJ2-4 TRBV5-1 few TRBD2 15 CASSLEASGGYGQYF TGCGCCAGCAGCTTGGAGGCTAGCGGGGGGTACGGGCAGTACTTC
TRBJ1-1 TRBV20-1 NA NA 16 CSARALWPNMDTEAFF TGCAGTGCTAGAGCCCTGTGGCCCAATATGGACACTGAAGCTTTCTTT
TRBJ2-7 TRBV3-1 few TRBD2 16 CASSLGLADGTYEQYF TGTGCCAGCAGCCTCGGACTAGCGGATGGAACCTACGAGCAGTACTTC
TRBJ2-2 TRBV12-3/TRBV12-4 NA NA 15 CASSWGQAWTGELFF TGTGCCAGCAGTTGGGGGCAAGCGTGGACCGGGGAGCTGTTTTTT
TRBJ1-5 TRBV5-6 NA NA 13 CASSSRLGQPQHF TGTGCCAGCAGCTCGAGGTTGGGTCAGCCCCAGCATTTT
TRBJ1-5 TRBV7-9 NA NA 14 CASSSSVHNQPQHF TGTGCCAGCAGCTCTAGCGTACACAATCAGCCCCAGCATTTT
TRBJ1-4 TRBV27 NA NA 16 CASSRGLMGLGEKLFF TGTGCCAGCAGTCGAGGACTGATGGGATTGGGTGAAAAACTGTTTTTT
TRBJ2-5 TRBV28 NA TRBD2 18 CASSSPLPSGGYQETQYF TGTGCCAGCAGTTCCCCCCTCCCTAGCGGGGGGTACCAAGAGACCCAGTACTTC